These 7 T cell receptor beta chains originate from one sample sequenced in a study of T cells after yellow fever vaccination. TCRdb analysed the 5' RACE reads with MiXCR anew, one entry per CDR3 protein. In the table there are hundreds of thousands of distinct CDR3 sequences, roughly 20% of which are singletons. The input for sequencing was PBMCs, taken before the yellow fever booster vaccination. The receptors derive from a young man who received the YFV17D yellow fever vaccine.

This rearrangement joins TRBV12-3 or TRBV12-4 to TRBJ2-4; D unresolved. The CDR3 sequence is 14 residues long. V gave up 3 bases and J gave up 7 bases, with 13 bases separating them. The CDR3 loop reads CASSFNSNGNIQYF. The DNA for the CDR3 is TGTGCCAGCAGTTTTAATAGCAACGGGAACATTCAGTACTTC.

This clonotype came up a few times. The chain has TRBV25-1 and TRBJ1-2, with D maybe TRBD1 (5 bases). V shed 4 bases and J shed 0 bases, with 12 bases lying between them. The length of the CDR3 is 15 residues. Germline V lookup: CDR1 MGHDK, CDR2 SYGVNS. CDR3 sequence (DNA): TGTGCCAGCAGTGCAGGGTTGACATCTAACTATGGCTACACCTTC. Translating it yields CASSAGLTSNYGYTF.

This clonotype was seen more than once but under ten times. V and J are TRBV5-6 and TRBJ1-1; 7 nucleotides align to TRBD1. Germline lookup yields CDR1 SGHDT and CDR2 YYEEEE. The CDR3 totals 16 residues. V gave up 1 base and J gave up 5 bases; unmatched junction bases: 11. CDR3 amino acids: CASSLIPAGGGTEAFF. The DNA of the CDR3 is TGTGCCAGCAGCTTGATTCCCGCAGGGGGTGGAACTGAAGCTTTCTTT.

This chain connects TRBV20-1 to TRBJ2-3; 9 nucleotides match TRBD2. V lost 3 bases to trimming and J lost 2 bases; unmatched junction nucleotides: 6. Per germline, CDR1 DFQATT and CDR2 SNEGSKA (reference sequence). CDR3 length: 15 amino acids. CDR3 region: CSARVMGLATDTQYF. The CDR3 DNA reads as TGCAGTGCTAGGGTGATGGGACTAGCCACAGATACGCAGTATTTT.

V is TRBV4-2 and J is TRBJ1-1; 7 positions match TRBD1. The CDR3 contains 18 residues. Per the germline V gene, CDR1 is LGHNA and CDR2 is YNFKEQ. Unmatched junction bases numbered 15, after V lost 0 bases and J lost 5 bases. CDR3 region: CASSQEQGPGSKSTEAFF. CDR3 in DNA: TGTGCCAGCAGCCAAGAACAGGGGCCGGGGAGTAAAAGTACTGAAGCTTTCTTT.

The chain recombines TRBV6-5 with TRBJ1-1; the D is unclear. Trimming cost V 11 bases and J 6 bases, with 16 bases left between them. Germline CDR1 reads MNHEY; CDR2 reads SVGAGI. The CDR3 extends over 12 amino acids. The CDR3 sequence is CAAFRAGAEAFF. The CDR3 DNA follows: TGTGCCGCATTTAGGGCCGGGGCTGAAGCTTTCTTT.

The rearrangement uses TRBV7-6 and TRBJ2-5; D call uncertain. The CDR3 loop spans 13 amino acids. Per germline, CDR1 SGHVS and CDR2 FNYEAQ. V was cut by 4 bases and J by 5 bases, with 11 bases left in between. CDR3 residues: CASSYGIRETQYF. The CDR3 DNA reads as TGTGCCAGCAGCTATGGGATTCGGGAGACCCAGTACTTC.